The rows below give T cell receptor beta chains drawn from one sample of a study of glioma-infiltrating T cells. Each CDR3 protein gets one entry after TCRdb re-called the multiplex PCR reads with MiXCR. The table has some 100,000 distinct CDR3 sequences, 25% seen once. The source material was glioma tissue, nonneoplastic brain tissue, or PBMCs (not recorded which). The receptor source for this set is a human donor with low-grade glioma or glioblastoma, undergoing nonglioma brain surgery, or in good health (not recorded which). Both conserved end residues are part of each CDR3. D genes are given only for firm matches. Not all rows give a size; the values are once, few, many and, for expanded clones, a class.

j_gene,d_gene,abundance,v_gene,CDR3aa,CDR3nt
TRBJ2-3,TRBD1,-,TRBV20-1,CSASQGQGSTDTQYF,TGCAGTGCTAGCCAGGGACAGGGAAGCACAGATACGCAGTATTTT
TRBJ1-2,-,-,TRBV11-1,CASSSYTGRNYGYTF,TGTGCCAGCAGCTCCTACACGGGACGTAACTATGGCTACACCTTC
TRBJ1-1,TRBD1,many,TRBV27,CASSWTGAPNTEAFF,TGTGCCAGCAGTTGGACAGGGGCTCCGAACACTGAAGCTTTCTTT
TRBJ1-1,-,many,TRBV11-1,CASSYRPGTTEAFF,TGTGCCAGCAGCTACAGGCCCGGGACCACTGAAGCTTTCTTT
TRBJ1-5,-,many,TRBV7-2,CASSLAVHQPQHF,TGTGCCAGCAGCTTAGCCGTTCATCAGCCCCAGCATTTT
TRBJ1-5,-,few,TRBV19,CASCTQGRGRSNQPQHF,TGTGCCAGTTGCACCCAGGGTAGAGGACGGAGCAATCAGCCCCAGCATTTT
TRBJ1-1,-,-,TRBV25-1,CPSSDTLGDTEAFF,TGCCCCAGCAGTGATACTCTGGGGGACACTGAAGCTTTCTTT
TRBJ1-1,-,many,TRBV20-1,CSARDGTGNTEAFF,TGCAGTGCTAGAGATGGAACAGGGAACACTGAAGCTTTCTTT
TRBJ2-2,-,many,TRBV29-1,CSVQQATNTGELFF,TGCAGCGTCCAACAGGCGACGAACACCGGGGAGCTGTTTTTT
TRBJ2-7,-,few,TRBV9,CASSVDSGKGEQYF,TGTGCCAGCAGCGTAGATTCGGGAAAAGGGGAGCAGTACTTC
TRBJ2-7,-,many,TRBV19,CASMAQSPGEYF,TGTGCCAGTATGGCCCAAAGCCCTGGGGAGTACTTC
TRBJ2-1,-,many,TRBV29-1,CSVERQGNYNEQFF,TGCAGCGTTGAACGGCAGGGGAACTACAATGAGCAGTTCTTC
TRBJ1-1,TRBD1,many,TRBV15,CATSARTGGTEAFF,TGTGCCACCAGCGCCCGGACAGGGGGCACTGAAGCTTTCTTT
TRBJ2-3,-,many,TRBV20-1,CSAGTANTDTQYF,TGCAGTGCGGGGACCGCGAACACAGATACGCAGTATTTT
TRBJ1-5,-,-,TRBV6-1,CASSSGEVGNQPQHF,TGTGCCAGCAGTTCAGGGGAGGTTGGCAATCAGCCCCAGCATTTT
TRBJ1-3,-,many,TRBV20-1,CSASSGLLDSGNTIYF,TGCAGTGCTAGCTCTGGACTGCTTGACTCTGGAAACACCATATATTTT
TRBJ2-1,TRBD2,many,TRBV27,CASSFRPSGYNEQFF,TGTGCCAGCAGTTTTCGTCCTAGCGGGTACAATGAGCAGTTCTTC
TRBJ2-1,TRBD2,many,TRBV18,CASSPPSSGGAHNEQFF,TGTGCCAGCTCACCACCCTCTAGCGGGGGGGCCCACAATGAGCAGTTCTTC
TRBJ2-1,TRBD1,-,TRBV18,CASPLKQGAMYEQLF,TGTGCCAGCCCACTAAAACAGGGGGCTATGTATGAGCAGCTCTTC
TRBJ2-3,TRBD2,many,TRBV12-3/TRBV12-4,CASSLLAGTTDTQYF,TGTGCCAGCAGTTTACTAGCGGGAACCACAGATACGCAGTATTTT
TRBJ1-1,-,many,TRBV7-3,CASSFGRVVTEAFF,TGTGCCAGCAGCTTTGGAAGGGTGGTCACTGAAGCTTTCTTT
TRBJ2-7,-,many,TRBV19,CASSSSLSYEQYF,TGTGCCAGTAGTAGCAGTCTATCCTACGAGCAGTACTTC
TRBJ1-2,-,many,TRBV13,CASSSWTDYGYTF,TGTGCCAGCAGCTCATGGACAGATTATGGCTACACCTTC
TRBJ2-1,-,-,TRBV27,CVSSFGPNNEQFF,TGTGTTAGCAGTTTTGGACCCAACAATGAGCAGTTCTTC
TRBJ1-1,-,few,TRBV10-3,CAISELERTTEAFF,TGTGCCATCAGTGAGCTGGAAAGGACCACTGAAGCTTTCTTT
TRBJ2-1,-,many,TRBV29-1,CSVDGLGEQFF,TGCAGCGTGGACGGACTCGGTGAGCAGTTCTTC
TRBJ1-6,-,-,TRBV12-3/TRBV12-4,CASSSPGSSYNSPLHF,TGTGCCAGCAGTTCCCCCGGGAGCTCCTATAATTCACCCCTCCACTTT
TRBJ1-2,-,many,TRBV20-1,CSAAPGELYGYTF,TGCAGTGCTGCGCCAGGGGAACTATACGGCTACACCTTC
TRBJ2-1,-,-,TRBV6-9,CASSYIRAYEQFF,TGTGCCAGCAGTTACATACGGGCCTATGAGCAGTTCTTC
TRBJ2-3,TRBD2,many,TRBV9,CASSPRERSGGPDTQYF,TGTGCCAGCAGCCCAAGGGAAAGGAGCGGGGGACCAGATACGCAGTATTTT
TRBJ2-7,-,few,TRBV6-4,CASSGHRDQPYEQYF,TGTGCCAGCAGTGGGCACAGGGACCAGCCCTACGAGCAGTACTTC
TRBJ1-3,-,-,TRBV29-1,CSVVKGGSGNTIYF,TGCAGCGTTGTAAAGGGGGGCTCTGGAAACACCATATATTTT
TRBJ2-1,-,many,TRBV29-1,CSVSLAVYNEQFF,TGCAGCGTTAGCCTAGCAGTTTACAATGAGCAGTTCTTC
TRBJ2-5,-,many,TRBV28,CASSLLPHETQYF,TGTGCCAGCAGTTTATTACCCCACGAGACCCAGTACTTC
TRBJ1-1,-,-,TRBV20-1,CSARDRILTEAFF,TGCAGTGCTAGAGATAGAATTCTCACTGAAGCTTTCTTT
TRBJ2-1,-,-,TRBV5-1,CASNRGRGYEQFF,TGCGCCAGCAACCGGGGCAGGGGCTATGAGCAGTTCTTC
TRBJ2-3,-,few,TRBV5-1,CASSLAYSSYEQYF,TGCGCCAGCAGCTTGGCCTACAGTAGCTACGAGCAGTATTTT
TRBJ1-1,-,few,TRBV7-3,CASSYRQTGAEAFF,TGTGCCAGCAGCTACCGGCAGACGGGCGCTGAAGCTTTCTTT
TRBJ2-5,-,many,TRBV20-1,CSASDGGLGGETQYF,TGCAGTGCTTCGGACGGGGGGCTGGGAGGAGAGACCCAGTACTTC
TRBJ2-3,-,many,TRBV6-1,CASTPDGIKADTQYF,TGTGCCAGCACCCCGGACGGGATTAAGGCAGATACGCAGTATTTT
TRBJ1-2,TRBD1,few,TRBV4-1,CASSQGRQGELYGYTF,TGCGCCAGCAGCCAAGGGCGGCAGGGGGAACTTTATGGCTACACCTTC
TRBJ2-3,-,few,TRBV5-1,CASSLAGAQGADTQYF,TGCGCCAGCAGCTTGGCGGGCGCCCAAGGCGCAGATACGCAGTATTTT
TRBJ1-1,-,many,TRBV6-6,CASSYFGANTEAFF,TGTGCCAGCAGTTACTTTGGGGCGAACACTGAAGCTTTCTTT
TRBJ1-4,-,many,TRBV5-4,CASSALNEKLFF,TGTGCCAGCAGCGCCCTTAATGAAAAACTGTTTTTT
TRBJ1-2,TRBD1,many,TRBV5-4,CASSFGTANYGYTF,TGTGCCAGCAGCTTCGGGACAGCTAACTATGGCTACACCTTC
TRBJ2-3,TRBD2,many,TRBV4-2,CASSQEPGLLATQYF,TGTGCCAGCAGCCAAGAGCCGGGACTACTCGCAACGCAGTATTTT
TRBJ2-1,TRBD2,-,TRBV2,CASKRLASYNEQFF,TGTGCCAGCAAACGACTAGCCTCCTACAATGAGCAGTTCTTC
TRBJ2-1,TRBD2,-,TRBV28,CVSSLVSGRALRYNEQFF,TGTGTTAGCAGTTTAGTTAGCGGGAGGGCCTTAAGATACAATGAGCAGTTCTTC
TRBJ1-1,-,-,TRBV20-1,CSTTADGNTEAFF,TGCAGTACTACGGCAGACGGGAACACTGAAGCTTTCTTT
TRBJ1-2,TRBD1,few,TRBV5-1,CASSWTGGDYGYTF,TGCGCCAGCAGCTGGACAGGGGGAGACTATGGCTACACCTTC
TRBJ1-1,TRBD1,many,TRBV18,CASSPTGTGEAFF,TGTGCCAGCTCACCGACTGGGACAGGGGAAGCTTTCTTT